Presented here are 20 T cell receptor beta chains from one specimen sequenced in a study of shared clonotypes between healthy human individuals. Here immunoSEQ multiplex PCR was the method, and the copy in TCRdb shows in-frame clones only, minus some. The table has roughly 640,000 clones, around two thirds seen once; the top ten hold 1.5% to 2%. Sequencing used memory CD4+ T cells sorted from blood. Subset here: CD45RA-negative fraction. The source of these receptors is a woman between 25 and 40 years old in good health.

This chain uses TRBV4-1 with TRBJ2-5; D is unclear. Trimming cost V 1 base and J 5 bases, with 8 bases left between them. This CDR3 contains 13 residues. Germline CDR1 and CDR2: MGHRA and YSYEKL. This chain's CDR3 is CASSQGVSETQYF. For the CDR3, the DNA is TGCGCCAGCAGCCAAGGGGTTTCGGAGACCCAGTACTTC.

Only one count was recorded for this clone. The chain carries TRBV20-1 and TRBJ2-1, with D perhaps assigned TRBD1 or TRBD2 (5 bases each). Germline CDR1 and CDR2: DFQATT and SNEGSKA (reference sequence). CDR3 length: 11 residues. Here the CDR3 reads CSQEGFNEQFF. The CDR3 DNA reads as TGCAGCCAAGAGGGGTTTAATGAGCAGTTCTTC.

In its sample, this clone was seen a few times. V is TRBV5-1 and J is TRBJ1-2, with D uncertain. The CDR3 loop spans 14 amino acids. Trimming took off 0 bases at V and 1 base at J, with 7 bases between the two ends. Germline-derived CDR1 and CDR2 are SGHRS and YFSETQ. The CDR3 DNA follows: TGCGCCAGCAGCTTGGATGGGGATAACTATGGCTACACCTTC. Its protein is CASSLDGDNYGYTF. Full variable domain (missing parts from reference TRBV5-1 and TRBJ1-2): KAGVTQTPRYLIKTRGQQVTLSCSPISGHRSVSWYQQTPGQGLQFLFEYFSETQRNKGNFPGRFSGRQFSNSRSEMNVSTLELGDSALYLCASSLDGDNYGYTFGSGTRLTVV.

This chain connects TRBV2 to TRBJ2-3, with TRBD2 identical over 9 bases. This CDR3 has 15 residues. V was clipped by 6 bases and J by 3 bases; unmatched bases: 7. Per the germline V gene, CDR1 is SNHLY and CDR2 is FYNNEI. CDR3 nucleotide sequence: TGTGCCAGCAGCGGCCTTAGCGGGAGTACAGATACGCAGTATTTT. Its translation is CASSGLSGSTDTQYF.

The rearrangement uses TRBV6-1 and TRBJ2-1, with D maybe TRBD2 (5 bases). Germline V lookup: CDR1 MNHNS, CDR2 SASEGT. This CDR3 has 15 amino acids. V was trimmed by 3 bases and J by 3 bases, leaving 12 bases between them. The CDR3 DNA reads as TGTGCCAGCAGTGACGTAGCGATTCTCTACAATGAGCAGTTCTTC. Residues: CASSDVAILYNEQFF.

The V and J genes are TRBV9 and TRBJ2-1; 12 bases align to TRBD2. The V and J ends lost 3 bases and 8 bases, in that order; junction bases with no gene match: 9. The CDR3 contains 16 residues. Germline assignment: CDR1 SGDLS and CDR2 YYNGEE. The CDR3 DNA reads as TGTGCCAGCAGCGCCCTACCTAGCGGGAGGGTCCATGAGCAGTTCTTC. Protein sequence: CASSALPSGRVHEQFF.

This sequence joins TRBV4-2 and TRBJ1-4, with 8 bases lining up with TRBD1. This CDR3 spans 13 amino acids. Germline CDR1 and CDR2: LGHNA and YNFKEQ. Losses at the gene ends were 2 bases for V and 8 bases for J; bases not matched to a gene: 1. CDR3 nucleotide sequence: TGTGCCAGCAGCCAACGACAGGGGGAAAAACTGTTTTTT. It encodes CASSQRQGEKLFF.

This chain connects TRBV19 to TRBJ1-5; the match to TRBD1 covers 7 bases. The CDR3 covers 14 residues. The germline gives CDR1 LNHDA, CDR2 SQIVND (reference sequence). V lost 3 bases to trimming and J lost 8 bases; unmatched junction nucleotides: 7. CDR3 residues: CASSIRGGGKPQHF. The CDR3, as DNA: TGTGCCAGTAGTATCCGAGGGGGCGGAAAGCCCCAGCATTTT.

This clone has only one observation. This chain uses TRBV6-5 with TRBJ1-5; D not certain. The CDR3 is 15 amino acids. Between the trimmed V and J ends, which lost 6 bases and 7 bases, there was a span of 19 bases. Germline lookup yields CDR1 MNHEY and CDR2 SVGAGI. As DNA, the CDR3 is TGTGCCAGCAGCCACCTTTGGGGAGGGAAACAGCCCCAGCATTTT. This translates into CASSHLWGGKQPQHF.

The chain combines TRBV27 with TRBJ2-3; D is tentatively TRBD1 or TRBD2 (5 bases each). Germline CDR1 and CDR2: MNHEY and SMNVEV (reference sequence). The CDR3 loop spans 14 amino acids. The ends were cut back, 6 bases at V and 2 bases at J, with 12 bases in the middle. The CDR3 bases are TGTGCCAGCAGCTTCGGGGCAGACACAGATACGCAGTATTTT. Translated: CASSFGADTDTQYF.

This clone was detected once. V and J are TRBV4-1 and TRBJ2-2, with D possibly TRBD2 on 5 matching bases. Per the germline V gene, CDR1 is MGHRA and CDR2 is YSYEKL. The V end was cut by 1 base, the J end by 6 bases, with 15 bases between. This CDR3 is built from 16 residues. The CDR3 DNA sequence: TGCGCCAGCAGCCAAGTCCGGGGATGGCCTTCCGGGGAGCTGTTTTTT. Translating it yields CASSQVRGWPSGELFF.

V is TRBV21-1 and J is TRBJ2-7; the table's D gene call, TRBD2, was not cross checked with the DNA. TRBV21-1 is a pseudogene locus. This CDR3 contains 14 residues. CDR3 region: CASSGLAGPYEQYF. CDR3 DNA: TGTGCCAGCAGTGGACTAGCGGGCCCCTACGAGCAGTACTTC.

This clone came up a few times. The CDR3 DNA sequence: TGCGCCAGCAGCTTGGGAGGGGCGAGCGAGCAGTACTTC. It translates to CASSLGGASEQYF. This rearrangement joins TRBV5-1 to TRBJ2-7; D tentatively reads TRBD1 or TRBD2 (5 bases each). Germline V gives CDR1 SGHRS, CDR2 YFSETQ. Trimming cost V 0 bases and J 6 bases, with 10 bases left between them. CDR3 length equals 13 residues.

The gene calls are TRBV6-1 and TRBJ2-7; D is ambiguous. This CDR3 is built from 12 residues. With 6 bases removed from V and 0 bases from J, the gap between germline ends came to 6 bases. The germline V gene encodes CDR1 MNHNS and CDR2 SASEGT. The CDR3 nucleotides read TGTGCCAGCAGCCAATACTCCTACGAGCAGTACTTC. This translates into CASSQYSYEQYF.

The V and J genes are TRBV28 and TRBJ1-1; D is ambiguous. Germline lookup yields CDR1 MDHEN and CDR2 SYDVKM. V lost 7 bases and J 6 bases, leaving 15 bases between the germline ends. The CDR3 length is 13 residues. The CDR3 DNA follows: TGTGCCAGCATTCGGAGTGGAACGCCTGAAGCTTTCTTT. It yields the protein CASIRSGTPEAFF.

This rearrangement joins TRBV6-1 to TRBJ2-1, with TRBD2 identical over 8 bases. V lost 2 bases, J lost 2 bases, and 8 bases stayed unmatched. The CDR3 is 17 residues long. Germline V lookup: CDR1 MNHNS, CDR2 SASEGT. The CDR3 coding sequence is TGTGCCAGCAGTGAACAATTAGCGGGACTAGCCTACAATGAGCAGTTCTTC. This gives the protein CASSEQLAGLAYNEQFF.

V usage is TRBV6-1 and J usage is TRBJ1-5; TRBD1 might be the D (5 bases). The V and J ends lost 0 bases and 8 bases respectively, with 14 bases between them. This CDR3 has 15 residues. Germline lookup yields CDR1 MNHNS and CDR2 SASEGT. The CDR3 DNA follows: TGTGCCAGCAGTGAAGCGGGGCCAACGGTGGAGCCCCAGCATTTT. It codes for CASSEAGPTVEPQHF.

Only a few counts were recorded for this clone. V gene TRBV5-4 combines with J gene TRBJ2-7, with 9 positions matching TRBD2. This CDR3 is built from 15 residues. Germline trimming cut 4 bases from V and 1 base from J; bases unmatched to any gene: 6. Germline V lookup: CDR1 SGHNT, CDR2 YYREEE (reference sequence). The CDR3 nucleotides are TGTGCCAGCAGCCCCGGGACTAGCAGTTCCTACGAGCAGTACTTC. Encoded protein: CASSPGTSSSYEQYF.

The chain combines TRBV5-1 with TRBJ2-3; D unresolved. This CDR3 is built from 19 residues. V was clipped by 0 bases and J by 3 bases, with 23 bases between them. CDR1 SGHRS and CDR2 YFSETQ come from the germline V gene. CDR3 sequence reads: CASSLEGSQSPTQTDTQYF. The CDR3 DNA sequence: TGCGCCAGCAGCTTGGAGGGCAGCCAGTCCCCCACGCAGACAGATACGCAGTATTTT. Drawing the rest from reference TRBV5-1 and TRBJ2-3, the complete variable domain is KAGVTQTPRYLIKTRGQQVTLSCSPISGHRSVSWYQQTPGQGLQFLFEYFSETQRNKGNFPGRFSGRQFSNSRSEMNVSTLELGDSALYLCASSLEGSQSPTQTDTQYFGPGTRLTVL.

The CDR3 nucleotides are TGCGCCAGCAGCCAATTAAGCGGGAGGGCCTCCGGCACAGATACGCAGTATTTT. Protein product: CASSQLSGRASGTDTQYF. V usage is TRBV4-1 and J usage is TRBJ2-3; TRBD2 aligns across 10 bases. Germline lookup yields CDR1 MGHRA and CDR2 YSYEKL. The CDR3 sequence is 18 residues long. With V trimmed by 2 bases and J by 1 base, 9 bases remained unmatched.